The entry below gives a single T cell receptor (beta chain) sequence along with its context. Ten or more counts support this clonotype. Its antigen is unknown. Per-base qualities were not stored, and no clone one base away is much larger. Libraries were constructed by 5' RACE. Sequenced using an Illumina HiSeq 2000. Template switching introduced a universal primer binding site; the final cDNA contained a unique molecular identifier, enabling accurate counting of TCR cDNA molecules. Specific primers in the conserved constant-segment region were used to synthesize first-strand cDNA for TCR alpha and beta chains. To control for contamination, every cDNA library was double barcoded, receiving both a SMART-Mk sample barcode and Illumina barcodes. TruSeq adapter sequences along with Illumina sample barcodes were introduced in two successive PCR steps. Sequencing of the TCR alpha and beta cDNA libraries was done on the Illumina HiSeq platform using custom primers. In the authors' own workflow: MiGEC was used to process raw reads and extract unique molecular identifiers, and MiXCR was used to find CDR3 positions. For each individual, recombination models were inferred using an EM algorithm with the repgenHMM and IGoR tools. The tcR package in R was used for shared clonotype analysis, with sharing normalized by the product of cloneset sizes. To study raw recombination free of thymic and clonal selection effects, out-of-frame nonproductive sequences were analyzed. The raw public reads went through TCRdb reprocessing: fastp at Q25, MiXCR clone calling, in-frame beta chains kept. Rows with a matching CDR3 protein are joined into one entry that keeps the most common DNA and genes. It is TCRdb's table, rather than the study itself, that gives the V and J calls and clone size. For this sample there are hundreds of thousands of distinct CDR3 sequences; around 6% appear just once. In total, the top ten clones hold around 1.7% of the sample.

The CDR3 runs 12 residues from the cysteine to the phenylalanine. Only CDR3 DNA remains: 36 bases, in frame from the first base. CDR1 and CDR2, looked up from the germline V gene, are SQVTM and ANQGSEA. V ends up 5 bases short and J 9 bases short, with an unmatched junction base count of 7. This specimen comes from a study of identical twins (dated by TCRdb to the mid-2010s). As for the study more broadly: The study deep-sequenced TCR alpha and beta repertoires from monozygotic twins, unrelated adults of various ages and cord blood to test whether fetal clonotypes persist. Replicate twin experiments were performed at different times using different library preparation protocols to rule out contamination.

Every donor was a healthy Caucasian. Three unrelated non-twin adults were additionally sequenced: a male aged 18 to 29, a male aged 50 to 59 and a female aged 50 to 59. Using Miltenyi CD45RO+ enrichment and human naive T-cell isolation kits, memory (CD45RO+) and naive T cells were isolated from PBMC. What the work shows at the level of the full study, not this receptor alone: Conclusions relied on cross-sectional statistical analysis, since the same donors could not be followed over many years. Abundant cord blood beta clonotypes had fewer insertions, young adult naive repertoires showed a similar but weaker trend, and memory repertoires showed no such trend. Compared with coincidental sharing between unrelated individuals, out-of-frame TCR alpha sequences shared between twins showed an excess of sequences with low generation probability. A weaker excess of twin sharing was found in beta out-of-frame sequences because the signal-to-noise ratio was lowered by fewer shared sequences. Invariant T cells such as MAIT and iNKT could partly confound zero-insertion analyses, though diverse VJ usage argued against this for most clonotypes. In monozygotic twins, out-of-frame TCR alpha sharing was systematically underestimated by recombination models, although the models agreed with sharing between unrelated individuals.

The sequence derives from a man between 18 and 35 years old in good health. Sequenced sample: naive T cells sorted from blood. The cell subset or site label, read with the paper, signifies: cells isolated with a human naive T-cell isolation kit. This receptor chain uses TRBV29-1 and TRBJ1-2; TRBD1 matches 9 bases in the middle. The DNA sequence is TGCAGCGTTCCGGGACAGGGAGTGCGCTACACCTTC. Its protein product is CSVPGQGVRYTF.